The TCR beta chain under discussion was sequenced for a study of T-cell reconstitution after alpha-beta-depleted transplantation in children. Preparing the TCRbeta library involved the use of unique molecular identifiers. TCRdb ran MiXCR on the PCR reads and lists one entry per CDR3 protein. The table records approximately 190,000 distinct CDR3 sequences, roughly 6.5% of them present only once. General observations from the study: Several hundred rapidly expanded clones from non-depleted graft cells reportedly supplied alpha-beta T cells about two months post-transplant. For some patients, TCRbeta diversity was high at day 60 because of recipient T cells and thymic progenitors that survived.

This clonotype has at least ten counts. What it binds is not known. The CDR3 extends over 15 amino acids. The germline V gene has CDR1 SQVTM and CDR2 ANQGSEA. Trimming pared 0 bases from V and 5 bases from J, leaving 16 bases between. The rearrangement links TRBV29-1 to TRBJ1-2; D not resolved. The sample consisted of PBMCs, taken before TCRalphabeta/CD19-depleted stem cell transplant. This receptor was identified in a girl under three years old with combined immunodeficiency, due to receive a stem cell transplant. The CDR3, as DNA: TGCAGCGTTGAAGATCAGCGGGCTGCGAGATATGGCTACACCTTC. This sequence encodes CSVEDQRAARYGYTF.